A selection of T cell receptor beta chains follows, all from one sample in a study of T cell responses to AZD1222 COVID-19 vaccine. Clones were sequenced by immunoSEQ multiplex PCR, and TCRdb holds only the in-frame ones, with some missing. The table has 100,000 to 150,000 clones, 70% to 90% seen once; the top ten hold 20% to 25%. Sequenced material: peripheral blood, taken on day 0 of AZD1222 vaccination. The receptors come from an adult in good health. Each CDR3 is given with its conserved first and last residue. The D gene is left open where the match is weak. Where a row states a size, it is once, few, many or the class of an expanded clone; other rows omit it.

>once|TRBV7-9|NA|TRBJ1-4
TGTGCCAGCAGCCAGAATTTGGGGGGAGGTGGAAATGAAAAACTGTTTTTT
CASSQNLGGGGNEKLFF
>few|TRBV2|NA|TRBJ2-2
TGTGCCAGCATGATCTGGGGAAAGACCGGGGAGCTGTTTTTT
CASMIWGKTGELFF
>NA|TRBV6-5|NA|TRBJ1-6
TGTGCCAGCAGTTACCTGGGGTCTAATAATTCACCCCTCCACTTT
CASSYLGSNNSPLHF
>NA|TRBV3-1/TRBV3-2|TRBD1|TRBJ1-1
TGTGCCAGCAGCCGTTTACACCAGACAGGGGCGAACACTGAAGCTTTCTTT
CASSRLHQTGANTEAFF
>NA|TRBV5-1|NA|TRBJ2-7
TGCGCCAGCAGCTTGGTTGGGGGAACCTACGAGCAGTACTTC
CASSLVGGTYEQYF
>NA|TRBV20-1|NA|TRBJ1-2
TGCAGTGCTAGTCTGGGTTTTGGCTACACCTTC
CSASLGFGYTF
>NA|TRBV9|NA|TRBJ2-2
TGTGCCAGCAGCCCCGTGACGGAATGGACCGGGGAGCTGTTTTTT
CASSPVTEWTGELFF
>NA|TRBV7-8|NA|TRBJ2-2
TGTGCCAGCAGCAAACCCCTTAGAACCCCCCAGGGCGGGGAGCTGTTTTTT
CASSKPLRTPQGGELFF
>NA|TRBV28|TRBD1|TRBJ1-6
TGTGCCAGCAGTTTTCTTTCAGGGGGTTCACCCCTCCACTTT
CASSFLSGGSPLHF
>NA|TRBV4-1|TRBD1|TRBJ1-5
TGCGCCAGCAGCCAAGCCGGACAGGGTGTTCGTCAGCCCCAGCATTTT
CASSQAGQGVRQPQHF
>NA|TRBV5-5|TRBD1|TRBJ1-1
TGTGCCAGCAGCTCGACAGGGGGATTCGGGAACACTGAAGCTTTCTTT
CASSSTGGFGNTEAFF
>NA|TRBV27|TRBD1|TRBJ1-1
TGTGCCAGCAGTCTCCTTGGACAGGGGGCAGACGAAGCTTTCTTT
CASSLLGQGADEAFF
>NA|TRBV6-5|NA|TRBJ1-3
TGTGCCAGCAGACAGGGAAGTAGCTCTGGAAACACCATATATTTT
CASRQGSSSGNTIYF
>NA|TRBV28|NA|TRBJ1-3
TGTGCCAGCAGTTTTGGATACGAAGGCACCATATATTTT
CASSFGYEGTIYF
>NA|TRBV7-2|NA|TRBJ1-2
TGTGCCAGCAGCATCGGAATCGGGGGCTACACCTTC
CASSIGIGGYTF
>NA|TRBV18|NA|TRBJ1-2
TGTGCCAGCTCACCTCTGAACTATGGCTACACCTTC
CASSPLNYGYTF
>NA|TRBV7-8|TRBD2|TRBJ2-1
TGTGCCAGCAGCTTTGGACTAGCGGGGGCCTACAATGAGCAGTTCTTC
CASSFGLAGAYNEQFF
>NA|TRBV15|NA|TRBJ2-3
TGTGCCACCAGTCCTCGAGGGGGGCCAACAGATACGCAGTATTTT
CATSPRGGPTDTQYF
>NA|TRBV7-2|TRBD1|TRBJ2-7
TGTGCCAGCAGCTCGGTGTGGGACAGGGGTTACTACGAGCAGTACTTC
CASSSVWDRGYYEQYF
>NA|TRBV5-8|TRBD2|TRBJ2-5
TGTGCCAGCAGTTATAGCGGGGGGCAGGAAGAGACCCAGTACTTC
CASSYSGGQEETQYF
>NA|TRBV5-1|NA|TRBJ1-2
TGCGCCAGCAGCTCGGGTAACAGGGATGGTGGCTACACCTTC
CASSSGNRDGGYTF
>NA|TRBV28|NA|TRBJ1-1
TGTGCCAGCAGCGGGCGGGGAACGACGGCTGAAGCTTTCTTT
CASSGRGTTAEAFF
>few|TRBV5-6|NA|TRBJ1-2
TGTGCCAGCAGCTCTGAACAGTCATTAGGCTATGGCTACACCTTC
CASSSEQSLGYGYTF
>NA|TRBV27|NA|TRBJ1-1
TGTGCCAGCAGTTTCGGGGGGAACACTGAAGCTTTCTTT
CASSFGGNTEAFF
>few|TRBV9|NA|TRBJ2-7
TGTGCCAGCAGCGTAGGATTGGGGCCACTCTACGAGCAGTACTTC
CASSVGLGPLYEQYF
>NA|TRBV5-1|NA|TRBJ1-2
TGCGCCAGCAGCTCCGCCGGGACAACCGGTGGCTACACCTTC
CASSSAGTTGGYTF
>NA|TRBV27|NA|TRBJ1-6
TGTGCCAGCAGTTTACAAGGGGGTTATAATTCACCCCTCCACTTT
CASSLQGGYNSPLHF
>NA|TRBV15|NA|TRBJ2-5
TGTGCCACCAGCAGAGATTCGGGGATCCAAGAGACCCAGTACTTC
CATSRDSGIQETQYF
>NA|TRBV5-6|NA|TRBJ1-1
TGTGCCAGCAGCTCCCTTGAGGGGGTGGGGACTGAAGCTTTCTTT
CASSSLEGVGTEAFF
>NA|TRBV7-9|NA|TRBJ1-6
TGTGCCAGCAGCTTAGGAAGTTACAATTCACCCCTCCACTTT
CASSLGSYNSPLHF
>once|TRBV9|NA|TRBJ2-1
TGTGCCAGCAGCGCATCAGGATTGAGGAATGAGCAGTTCTTC
CASSASGLRNEQFF
>NA|TRBV4-1|NA|TRBJ2-1
TGCGCCAGCAGCCAAGATCTGACCATAGCGTACAATGAGCAGTTCTTC
CASSQDLTIAYNEQFF
>NA|TRBV28|NA|TRBJ2-3
TGTGCCAGCGGAGCCGAGAGGGTTCAAGATACGCAGTATTTT
CASGAERVQDTQYF
>NA|TRBV7-2|TRBD2|TRBJ2-2
TGTGCCAGCAGCCTGGGGGGGGTCACCGGGGAGCTGTTTTTT
CASSLGGVTGELFF
>NA|TRBV5-6|NA|TRBJ2-1
TGTGCCAGCAGCTTGGGACTAGATGAGGGGGCTCCCTACAATGAGCAGTTCTTC
CASSLGLDEGAPYNEQFF
>NA|TRBV29-1|NA|TRBJ2-5
TGCAGCGGGGGGGCCCAAGAGACCCAGTACTTC
CSGGAQETQYF
>NA|TRBV6-6|NA|TRBJ1-4
TGTGCCAGCCACCCATCAACTAATGAAAAACTGTTTTTT
CASHPSTNEKLFF
>NA|TRBV19|NA|TRBJ1-5
TGTGCCACGGGATACGTTGTGAATCAGCCCCAGCATTTT
CATGYVVNQPQHF
>NA|TRBV2|TRBD2|TRBJ2-1
TGTGCCAGCAGTGCGGGGGGGGGCCGGTGGAATGAGCAGTTCTTC
CASSAGGGRWNEQFF
>NA|TRBV13|NA|TRBJ1-1
TGTGCCAGCAGTATACCAGGGAGGAACACTGAAGCTTTCTTT
CASSIPGRNTEAFF
>NA|TRBV18|TRBD1|TRBJ1-4
TGTGCCAGCTCAACCGGGACAGGGTTTTTTTTT
CASSTGTGFFF
>NA|TRBV30|NA|TRBJ1-2
TGTGCCTGGAGACAGGACAGCTATGGCTACACCTTC
CAWRQDSYGYTF
>NA|TRBV10-3|TRBD2|TRBJ2-1
TGTGCCACCACGCCGGGACTAGTTAAGTCCTACAATGAGCAGTTCTTC
CATTPGLVKSYNEQFF
>NA|TRBV7-3|TRBD1|TRBJ2-7
TGTGCCAGCAGCTCCGCTGGCTCGGGACAGGGGACCTACGAGCAGTACTTC
CASSSAGSGQGTYEQYF
>NA|TRBV7-2|NA|TRBJ1-2
TGTGCCAGCAGCTGGCCAAGACCAGGGAATGGCTACACCTTC
CASSWPRPGNGYTF
>NA|TRBV5-4|NA|TRBJ1-2
TGTGCCAGCAGCTCCTCCCGGACAGATTTAAACTATGGCTACACCTTC
CASSSSRTDLNYGYTF
>few|TRBV6-2/TRBV6-3|NA|TRBJ2-1
TGTGCCAGCAGTCAGGAGGGGGAACCTTACAATGAGCAGTTCTTC
CASSQEGEPYNEQFF
>NA|TRBV7-2|NA|TRBJ1-4
TGTGCCAGCAGCAAACCGGGTCTTAAGGCTGAAAAACTGTTTTTT
CASSKPGLKAEKLFF
>NA|TRBV7-2|TRBD1|TRBJ2-7
TGTGCCAGCTCGACGGAGGACAGGAGTCGACCGAATCTCTACGAGCAGTACTTC
CASSTEDRSRPNLYEQYF
>NA|TRBV12-3/TRBV12-4|TRBD1|TRBJ1-2
TGTGCCAGCAGTTTGGGCAGGGGGAGCGGCTACACCTTC
CASSLGRGSGYTF
>NA|TRBV7-2|TRBD2|TRBJ2-5
TGTGCCAGCAGCCCTAGCGGGGGTGAGACCCAGTACTTC
CASSPSGGETQYF